This T cell receptor beta chain came from a study of PD-1 blockade in classical Hodgkin lymphoma. Time point meaning: newly diagnosed, previously untreated cHL patient sample. PBMCs from untreated, newly diagnosed classical Hodgkin lymphoma were comparison samples. Notes on the study in general: Sources of repertoire differences remain undefined, possibly disease activity or prior therapy. A reduction in baseline TCR diversity was reportedly seen in newly diagnosed patients relative to healthy donors.

In the case of this clone: Its matching antigen is unknown.

The protocol was immunoSEQ multiplex PCR, while the TCRdb copy is restricted to in-frame clones and leaves out a portion. This sample has 20,000 to 25,000 clones; 90% to 95% occur once, and the top ten carry roughly 5.1%. Trimming shortened V by 2 bases and J by 4 bases, and 15 bases separated the two germline ends. The CDR3 extends over 16 amino acids. Looked up from germline, CDR1 is MNHNS and CDR2 is SASEGT. Source material: peripheral blood mononuclear cells (PBMCs). The receptor was isolated from a human donor with classical Hodgkin lymphoma. The chain joins TRBV6-1 to TRBJ1-5, with D possibly matching TRBD1 (5 bases). CDR3 in amino acids: CASSEPPGWGNQPQHF. CDR3 nucleotide sequence: TGTGCCAGCAGTGAACCCCCGGGTTGGGGGAATCAGCCCCAGCATTTT.